The sequence of this T cell receptor (beta chain) was determined in a study of breast tumors, draining lymph nodes, adjacent tissues. Axillary draining lymph nodes of breast cancer patients supplied the node samples. Germline V CDR1 and CDR2: MNHEY, SVGAGI. The V end lost 6 bases, the J end lost 8 bases, and 14 bases lay between the germline ends. There are 14 residues in the CDR3. TCRdb reanalysed the multiplex PCR reads using MiXCR and keeps one entry per CDR3 protein. The data hold 290,000 or so distinct CDR3 sequences, with 30% observed a single time. Study-wide findings and caveats: Findings are consistent with lymph node origin and intratumoral expansion of most tumor T cells. Luminal-like breast cancer showed significantly higher tumor–nontumor repertoire similarity than basal-like.

Of note for this clonotype: What it recognizes is unknown.

Specimen: axillary lymph node tissue. This TCR was sampled from a female donor with breast cancer. Some clones in this sample may be carry-over from other donors' samples. The J gene is TRBJ1-6, the V gene TRBV6-5; no firm D call. The CDR3 nucleotides read TGTGCCAGCAGGCCCGAATTTTGGGATTCACCCCTCCACTTT. This sequence encodes CASRPEFWDSPLHF.